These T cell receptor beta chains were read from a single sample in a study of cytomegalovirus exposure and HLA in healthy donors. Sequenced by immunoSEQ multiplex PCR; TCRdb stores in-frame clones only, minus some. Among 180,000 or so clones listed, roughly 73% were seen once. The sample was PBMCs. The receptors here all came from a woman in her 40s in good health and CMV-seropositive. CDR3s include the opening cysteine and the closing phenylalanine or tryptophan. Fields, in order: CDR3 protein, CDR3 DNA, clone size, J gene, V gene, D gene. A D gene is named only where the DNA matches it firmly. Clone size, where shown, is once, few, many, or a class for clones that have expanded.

cdr3_aa: CASSPRDHQPQHF
cdr3_nt: TGTGCCAGCAGCCCCAGGGATCATCAGCCCCAGCATTTT
clone_size: NA
j_call: TRBJ1-5
v_call: TRBV28
d_call: NA

cdr3_aa: CASSQELAGGLDTQYF
cdr3_nt: TGCGCCAGCAGCCAAGAACTAGCGGGAGGTTTGGATACGCAGTATTTT
clone_size: NA
j_call: TRBJ2-3
v_call: TRBV4-3
d_call: TRBD2

cdr3_aa: CASSQISGPHYQETQYF
cdr3_nt: TGCGCCAGCAGTCAAATTTCAGGGCCGCACTACCAAGAGACCCAGTACTTC
clone_size: NA
j_call: TRBJ2-5
v_call: TRBV23-1
d_call: NA

cdr3_aa: CASSPGLASETQYF
cdr3_nt: TGTGCCAGCAGCCCGGGACTAGCGTCGGAGACCCAGTACTTC
clone_size: NA
j_call: TRBJ2-5
v_call: TRBV11-2
d_call: TRBD2

cdr3_aa: CASSPQAGGPPYNEQFF
cdr3_nt: TGTGCCAGCAGCCCCCAAGCGGGAGGGCCTCCCTACAATGAGCAGTTCTTC
clone_size: NA
j_call: TRBJ2-1
v_call: TRBV7-2
d_call: TRBD2

cdr3_aa: CASSGDSSGANVLTF
cdr3_nt: TGTGCCAGCAGTGGGGACAGCTCTGGGGCCAACGTCCTGACTTTC
clone_size: few
j_call: TRBJ2-6
v_call: TRBV6-4
d_call: TRBD1

cdr3_aa: CASSSGQKDGELFF
cdr3_nt: TGTGCCAGCAGCTCGGGACAGAAGGACGGGGAGCTGTTTTTT
clone_size: NA
j_call: TRBJ2-2
v_call: TRBV11-3
d_call: TRBD1

cdr3_aa: CASSLYPKRQGAEAFF
cdr3_nt: TGTGCCAGCAGTTTATACCCAAAGCGACAGGGGGCTGAAGCTTTCTTT
clone_size: NA
j_call: TRBJ1-1
v_call: TRBV27
d_call: TRBD1

cdr3_aa: CASSYGGQGNTIYF
cdr3_nt: TGTGCCAGCAGTTATGGCGGACAGGGAAACACCATATATTTT
clone_size: few
j_call: TRBJ1-3
v_call: TRBV6-5
d_call: NA

cdr3_aa: CASRVAGGTSYGYTF
cdr3_nt: TGTGCCAGCAGGGTTGCAGGGGGCACGTCGTATGGCTACACCTTC
clone_size: NA
j_call: TRBJ1-2
v_call: TRBV28
d_call: TRBD1

cdr3_aa: CASSLRQVDQETQYF
cdr3_nt: TGTGCCAGCTCACTCCGACAGGTGGACCAAGAGACCCAGTACTTC
clone_size: NA
j_call: TRBJ2-5
v_call: TRBV18
d_call: NA

cdr3_aa: CASSVFFTGADNEQFF
cdr3_nt: TGTGCCAGCAGCGTGTTTTTTACGGGTGCCGACAATGAGCAGTTCTTC
clone_size: NA
j_call: TRBJ2-1
v_call: TRBV9
d_call: NA